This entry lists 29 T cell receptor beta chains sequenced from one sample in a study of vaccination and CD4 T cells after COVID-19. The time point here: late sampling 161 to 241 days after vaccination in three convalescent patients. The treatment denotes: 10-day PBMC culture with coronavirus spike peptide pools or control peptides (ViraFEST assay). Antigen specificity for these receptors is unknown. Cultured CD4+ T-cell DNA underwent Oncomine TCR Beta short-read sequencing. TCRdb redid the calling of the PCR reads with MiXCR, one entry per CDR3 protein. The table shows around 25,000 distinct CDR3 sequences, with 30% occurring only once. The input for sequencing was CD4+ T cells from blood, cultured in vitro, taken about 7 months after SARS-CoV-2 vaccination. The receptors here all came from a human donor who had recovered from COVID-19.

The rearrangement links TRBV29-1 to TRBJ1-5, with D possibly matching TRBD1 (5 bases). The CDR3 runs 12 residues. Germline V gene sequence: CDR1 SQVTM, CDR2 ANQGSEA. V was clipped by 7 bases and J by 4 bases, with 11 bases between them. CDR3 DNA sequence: TGCAGCGCCCGGGACGGAAATCAGCCCCAGCATTTT. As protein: CSARDGNQPQHF.

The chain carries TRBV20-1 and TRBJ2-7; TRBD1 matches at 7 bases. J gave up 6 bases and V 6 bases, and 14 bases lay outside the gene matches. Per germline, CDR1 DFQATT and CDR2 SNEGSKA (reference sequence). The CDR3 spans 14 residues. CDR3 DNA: TGCAGTGCCCGACAGGGAGTGATGGTCGGCGAGCAGTACTTC. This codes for CSARQGVMVGEQYF.

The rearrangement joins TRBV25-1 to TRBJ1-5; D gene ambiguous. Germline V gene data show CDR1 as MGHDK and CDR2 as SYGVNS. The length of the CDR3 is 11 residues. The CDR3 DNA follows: TGTCCCTCCTATGGGGATCAGCCCCAGCATTTT. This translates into CPSYGDQPQHF.

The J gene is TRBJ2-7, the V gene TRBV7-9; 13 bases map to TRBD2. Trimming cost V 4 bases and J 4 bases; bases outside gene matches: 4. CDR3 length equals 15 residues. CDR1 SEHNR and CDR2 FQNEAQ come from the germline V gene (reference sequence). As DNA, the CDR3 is TGTGCCAGCAGCTACTGGACTAGCGGGGGATACGAGCAGTACTTC. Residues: CASSYWTSGGYEQYF.

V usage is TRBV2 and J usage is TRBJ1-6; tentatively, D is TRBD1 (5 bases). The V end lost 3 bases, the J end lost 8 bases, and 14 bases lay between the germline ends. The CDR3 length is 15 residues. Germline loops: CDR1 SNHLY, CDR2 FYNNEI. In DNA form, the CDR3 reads TGTGCCAGCAGTGAGATCCAGGGAATCGATTCACCCCTCCACTTT. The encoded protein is CASSEIQGIDSPLHF.

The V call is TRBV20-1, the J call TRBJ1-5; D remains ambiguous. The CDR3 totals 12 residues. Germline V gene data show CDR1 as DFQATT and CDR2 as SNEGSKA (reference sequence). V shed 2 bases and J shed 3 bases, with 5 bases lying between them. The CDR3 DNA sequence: TGCAGTGCTAGAATCCCCAATCAGCCCCAGCATTTT. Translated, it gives CSARIPNQPQHF.

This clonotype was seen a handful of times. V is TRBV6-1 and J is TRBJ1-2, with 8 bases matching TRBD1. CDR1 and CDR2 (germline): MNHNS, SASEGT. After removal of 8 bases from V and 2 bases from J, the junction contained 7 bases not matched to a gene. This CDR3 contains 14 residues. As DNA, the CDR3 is TGTGCCAGCTCGAGGACAGGGACAAACTATGGCTACACCTTC. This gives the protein CASSRTGTNYGYTF.

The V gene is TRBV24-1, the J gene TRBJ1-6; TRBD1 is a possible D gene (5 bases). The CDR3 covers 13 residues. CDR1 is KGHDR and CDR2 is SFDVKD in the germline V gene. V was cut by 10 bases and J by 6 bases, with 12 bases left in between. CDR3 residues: CATSRQSNSPLHF. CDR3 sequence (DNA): TGTGCCACGTCCAGACAGAGTAATTCACCCCTCCACTTT.

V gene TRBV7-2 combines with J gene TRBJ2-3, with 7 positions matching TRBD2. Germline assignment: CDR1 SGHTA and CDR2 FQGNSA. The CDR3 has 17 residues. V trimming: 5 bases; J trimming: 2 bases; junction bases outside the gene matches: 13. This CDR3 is CASSQPRASGYTDTQYF. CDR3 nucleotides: TGTGCCAGCAGCCAACCCCGAGCTAGCGGATACACAGATACGCAGTATTTT.

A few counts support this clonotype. CDR3 coding DNA: TGCAGTGCTAGAGATGAGGACCCCCGGGGTGCCTACGAGCAGTACTTC. Translation gives CSARDEDPRGAYEQYF. The rearrangement links TRBV20-1 to TRBJ2-7; D is possibly TRBD2 (5 bases). The CDR3 totals 16 residues. The germline V gene encodes CDR1 DFQATT and CDR2 SNEGSKA (reference sequence). V dropped 0 bases and J dropped 2 bases, with 17 bases sitting between them.

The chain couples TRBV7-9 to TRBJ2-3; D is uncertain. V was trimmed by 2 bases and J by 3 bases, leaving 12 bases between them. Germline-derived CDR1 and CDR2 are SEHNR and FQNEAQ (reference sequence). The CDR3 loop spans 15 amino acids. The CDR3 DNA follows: TGTGCCAGCAGCTTAACACTTGGCCCGACAGATACGCAGTATTTT. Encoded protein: CASSLTLGPTDTQYF.

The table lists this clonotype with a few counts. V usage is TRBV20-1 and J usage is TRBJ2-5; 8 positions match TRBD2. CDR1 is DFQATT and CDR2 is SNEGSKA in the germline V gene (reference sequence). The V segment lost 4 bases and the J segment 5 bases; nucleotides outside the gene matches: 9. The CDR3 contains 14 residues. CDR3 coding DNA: TGCAGTGCTACCCCAGCGGGAGCCCGCGAGACCCAGTACTTC. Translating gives CSATPAGARETQYF.

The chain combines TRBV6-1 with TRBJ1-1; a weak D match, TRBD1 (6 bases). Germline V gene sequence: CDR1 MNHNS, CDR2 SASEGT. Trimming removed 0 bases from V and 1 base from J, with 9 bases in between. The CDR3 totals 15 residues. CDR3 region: CASSEAGAGNTEAFF. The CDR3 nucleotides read TGTGCCAGCAGTGAAGCGGGGGCGGGGAACACTGAAGCTTTCTTT.

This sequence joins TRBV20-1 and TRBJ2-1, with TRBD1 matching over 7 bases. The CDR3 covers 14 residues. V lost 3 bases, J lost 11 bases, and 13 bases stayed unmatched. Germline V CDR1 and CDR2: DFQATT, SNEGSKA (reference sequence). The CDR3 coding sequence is TGCAGTGCTAGCCCTGGGACAGCTTGGGGTCAGCAGTTCTTC. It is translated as CSASPGTAWGQQFF.

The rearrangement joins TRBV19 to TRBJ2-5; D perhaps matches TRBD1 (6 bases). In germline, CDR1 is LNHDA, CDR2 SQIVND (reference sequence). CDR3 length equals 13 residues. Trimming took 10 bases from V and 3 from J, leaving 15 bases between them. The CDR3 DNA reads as TGTGCCATTAGGGGACAAGGCGAAGAGACCCAGTACTTC. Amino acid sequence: CAIRGQGEETQYF.

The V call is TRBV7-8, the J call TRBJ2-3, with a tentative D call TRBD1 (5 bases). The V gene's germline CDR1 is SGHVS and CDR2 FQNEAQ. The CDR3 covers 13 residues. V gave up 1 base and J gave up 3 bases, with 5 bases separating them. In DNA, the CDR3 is TGTGCCAGCAGCTTAGAGGGGACAGATACGCAGTATTTT. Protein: CASSLEGTDTQYF.

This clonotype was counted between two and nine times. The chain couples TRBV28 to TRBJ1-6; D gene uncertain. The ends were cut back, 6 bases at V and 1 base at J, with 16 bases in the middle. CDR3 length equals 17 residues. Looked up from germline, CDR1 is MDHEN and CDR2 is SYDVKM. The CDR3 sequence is CASSPALGPSYNSPLHF. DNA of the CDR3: TGTGCCAGCAGCCCAGCCCTAGGGCCGTCCTATAATTCACCCCTCCACTTT. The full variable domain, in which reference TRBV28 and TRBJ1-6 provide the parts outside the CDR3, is DVKVTQSSRYLVKRTGEKVFLECVQDMDHENMFWYRQDPGLGLRLIYFSYDVKMKEKGDIPEGYSVSREKKERFSLILESASTNQTSMYLCASSPALGPSYNSPLHFGNGTRLTVT.

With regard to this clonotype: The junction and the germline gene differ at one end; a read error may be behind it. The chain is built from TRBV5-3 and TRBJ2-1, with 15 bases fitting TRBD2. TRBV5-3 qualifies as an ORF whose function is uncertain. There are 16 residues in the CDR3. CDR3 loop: CASSSYRTSGRDEQFF. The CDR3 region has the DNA TGTGCCAGCAGCTCCTACCGGACTAGCGGGAGGGATGAGCAGTTCTTC.

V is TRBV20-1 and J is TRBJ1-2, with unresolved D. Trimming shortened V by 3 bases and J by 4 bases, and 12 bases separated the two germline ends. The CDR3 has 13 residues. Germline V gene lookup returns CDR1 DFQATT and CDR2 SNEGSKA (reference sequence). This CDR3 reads CSARVHEVYGYTF. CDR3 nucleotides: TGCAGTGCTAGGGTTCACGAGGTCTATGGCTACACCTTC.

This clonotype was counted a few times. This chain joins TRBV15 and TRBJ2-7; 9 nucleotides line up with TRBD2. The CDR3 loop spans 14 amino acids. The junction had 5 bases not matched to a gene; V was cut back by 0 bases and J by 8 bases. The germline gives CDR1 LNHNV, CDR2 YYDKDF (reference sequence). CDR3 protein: CATSRDFSGSQQYF. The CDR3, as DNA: TGTGCCACCAGCAGAGATTTTAGCGGGAGCCAGCAGTACTTC.

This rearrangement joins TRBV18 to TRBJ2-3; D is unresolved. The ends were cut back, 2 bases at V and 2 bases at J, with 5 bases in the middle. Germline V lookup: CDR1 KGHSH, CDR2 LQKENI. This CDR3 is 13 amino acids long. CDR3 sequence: CASSPFDTDTQYF. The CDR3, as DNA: TGTGCCAGCTCACCATTTGACACAGATACGCAGTATTTT. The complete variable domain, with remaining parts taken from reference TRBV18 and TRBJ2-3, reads NAGVMQNPRHLVRRRGQEARLRCSPMKGHSHVYWYRQLPEEGLKFMVYLQKENIIDESGMPKERFSAEFPKEGPSILRIQQVVRGDSAAYFCASSPFDTDTQYFGPGTRLTVL.

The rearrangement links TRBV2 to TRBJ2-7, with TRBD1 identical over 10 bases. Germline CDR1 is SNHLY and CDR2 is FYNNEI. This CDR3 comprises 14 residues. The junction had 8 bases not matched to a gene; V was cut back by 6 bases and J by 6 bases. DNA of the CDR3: TGTGCCAGCAGCTCCGGGACAGGGGAGCGCGAGCAGTACTTC. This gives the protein CASSSGTGEREQYF.

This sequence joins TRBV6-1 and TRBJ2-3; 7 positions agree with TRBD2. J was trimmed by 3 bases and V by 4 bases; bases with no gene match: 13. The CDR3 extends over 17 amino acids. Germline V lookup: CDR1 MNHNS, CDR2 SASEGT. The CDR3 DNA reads TGTGCCAGCAGTGTGCGTCAGCGGGGAAAAGGGACAGATACGCAGTATTTT. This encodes CASSVRQRGKGTDTQYF.

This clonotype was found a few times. Here the CDR3 DNA reads TGTGCCAGCAGCACCCCTAGCGGGTACCAAGAGACCCAGTACTTC. Residues: CASSTPSGYQETQYF. The chain couples TRBV21-1 to TRBJ2-5; the D segment call TRBD2 is taken from the table without a DNA check. TRBV21-1 is a pseudogene locus. The CDR3 has 15 amino acids.

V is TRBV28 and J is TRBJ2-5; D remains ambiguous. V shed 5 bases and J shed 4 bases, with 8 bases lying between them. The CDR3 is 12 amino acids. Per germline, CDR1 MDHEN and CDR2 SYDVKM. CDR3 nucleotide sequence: TGTGCCAGCAGTGGAGTAAGAGAGACCCAGTACTTC. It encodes CASSGVRETQYF.

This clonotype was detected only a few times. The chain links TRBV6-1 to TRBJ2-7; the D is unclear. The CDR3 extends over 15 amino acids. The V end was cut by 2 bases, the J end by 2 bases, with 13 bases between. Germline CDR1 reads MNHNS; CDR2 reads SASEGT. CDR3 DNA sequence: TGTGCCAGCAGTGAACTAGGTAATCCGACCTACGAGCAGTACTTC. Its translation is CASSELGNPTYEQYF.

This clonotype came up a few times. DNA of the CDR3: TGTGCCAGCAGACAGGGGGTTTGGCTTGGGTACGAGCAGTACTTC. Its protein is CASRQGVWLGYEQYF. The V gene is TRBV6-1, the J gene TRBJ2-7; 8 bases map to TRBD1. CDR1 is MNHNS, CDR2 SASEGT, per germline. Losses at the gene ends were 6 bases for V and 4 bases for J; bases not matched to a gene: 11. The CDR3 length is 15 residues.

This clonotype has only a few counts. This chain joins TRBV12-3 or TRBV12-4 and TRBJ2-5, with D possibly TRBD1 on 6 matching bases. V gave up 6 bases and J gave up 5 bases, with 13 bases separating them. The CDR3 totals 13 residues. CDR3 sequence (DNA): TGTGCCAGCAGGGCTCTAGGGGGTGAGACCCAGTACTTC. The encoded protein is CASRALGGETQYF.

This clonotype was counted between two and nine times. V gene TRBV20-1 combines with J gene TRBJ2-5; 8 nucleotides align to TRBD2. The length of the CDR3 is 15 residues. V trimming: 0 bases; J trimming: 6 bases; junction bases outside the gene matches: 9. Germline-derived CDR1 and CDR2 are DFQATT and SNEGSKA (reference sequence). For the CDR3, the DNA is TGCAGTGCTAGAGATCCAGCGGGAGCGGGCCAGACCCAGTACTTC. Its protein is CSARDPAGAGQTQYF.